This T cell receptor beta chain was retrieved from a study of sequential checkpoint blockade in melanoma. The CDR3 has 14 residues. Germline CDR1 reads MNHEY; CDR2 reads SMNVEV (reference sequence). Trimming removed 6 bases from V and 5 bases from J, with 14 bases in between. Treatment noted: randomized to nivolumab then ipilimumab (arm A) or the reverse (arm B). Assay used: immunoSEQ multiplex PCR; TCRdb lists only in-frame clones, some missing. The sample includes 40,000 or so clones, 70% to 90% seen only once; the top ten take around 5.8%. The sample in question was CD8+ T cells sorted from blood (inferred from file names), obtained from a patient given nivolumab and ipilimumab in sequence. The TCR sequence derives from a human donor with melanoma. The chain links TRBV27 to TRBJ2-1; a weak D match, TRBD1 (5 bases). CDR3 sequence (DNA): TGTGCCAGCAGCCAGACAGTTAATCACAATGAGCAGTTCTTC. Protein sequence: CASSQTVNHNEQFF.